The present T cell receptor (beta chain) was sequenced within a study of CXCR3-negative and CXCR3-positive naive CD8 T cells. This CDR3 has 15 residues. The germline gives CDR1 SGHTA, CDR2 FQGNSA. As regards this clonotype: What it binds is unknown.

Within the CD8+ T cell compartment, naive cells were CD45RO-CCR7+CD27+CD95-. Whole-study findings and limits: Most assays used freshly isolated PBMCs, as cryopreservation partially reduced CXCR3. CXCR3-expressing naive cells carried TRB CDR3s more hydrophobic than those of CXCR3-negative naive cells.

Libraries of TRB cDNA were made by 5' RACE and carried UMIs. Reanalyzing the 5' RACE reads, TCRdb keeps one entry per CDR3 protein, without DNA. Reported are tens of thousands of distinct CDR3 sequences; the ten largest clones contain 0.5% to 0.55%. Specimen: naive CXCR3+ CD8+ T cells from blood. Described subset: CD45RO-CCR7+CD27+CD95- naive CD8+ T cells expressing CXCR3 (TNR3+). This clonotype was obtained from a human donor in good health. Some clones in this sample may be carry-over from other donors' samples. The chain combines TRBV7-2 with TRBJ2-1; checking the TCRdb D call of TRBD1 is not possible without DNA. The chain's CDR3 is CASSLVRGAYNEQFF.